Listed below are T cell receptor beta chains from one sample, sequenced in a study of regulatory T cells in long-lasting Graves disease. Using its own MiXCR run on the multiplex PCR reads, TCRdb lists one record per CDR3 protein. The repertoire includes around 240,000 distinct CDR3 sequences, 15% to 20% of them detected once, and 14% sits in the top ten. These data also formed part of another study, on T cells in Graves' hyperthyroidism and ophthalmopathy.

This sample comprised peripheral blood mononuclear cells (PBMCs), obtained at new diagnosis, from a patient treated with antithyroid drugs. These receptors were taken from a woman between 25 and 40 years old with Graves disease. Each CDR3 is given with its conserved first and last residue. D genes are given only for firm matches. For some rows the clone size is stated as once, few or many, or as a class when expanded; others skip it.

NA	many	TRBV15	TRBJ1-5	TGTGCCACCAGCAGAGATTATGGGCAGCCCCAGCATTTT	CATSRDYGQPQHF
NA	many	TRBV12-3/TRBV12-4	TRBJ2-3	TGTGCCAGCAGTATTGTACTAACAGATACGCAGTATTTT	CASSIVLTDTQYF
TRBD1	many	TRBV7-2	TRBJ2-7	TGTGCCAGCAGCTTAGGGGGACAGGGAGTTCCCTACGAGCAGTACTTC	CASSLGGQGVPYEQYF
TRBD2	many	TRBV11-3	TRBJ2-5	TGTGCCAGCAGCCTCGGGACTAGCGGGGGTCCCCAAGAGACCCAGTACTTC	CASSLGTSGGPQETQYF
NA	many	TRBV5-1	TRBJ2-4	TGCGCCAGCAGCTTGGCGGGGGCAAGCATTCAGTACTTC	CASSLAGASIQYF
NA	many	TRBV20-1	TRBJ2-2	TGCAGTGCACGAGGGGAGGCCGGGGAGCTGTTTTTT	CSARGEAGELFF
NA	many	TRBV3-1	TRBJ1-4	TGTGCCAGCAGCCAAGATAACCAGGGAAAACTGTTTTTT	CASSQDNQGKLFF
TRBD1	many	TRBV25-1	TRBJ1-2	TGTGCCAGCAGTGAACCCGGCCCCGGGACAGGGAAGTCTGGCTACACCTTC	CASSEPGPGTGKSGYTF
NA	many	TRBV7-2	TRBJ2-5	TGTGCCAGCAGCTTAGCAAGGGGGGGAGGGGAGACCCAGTACTTC	CASSLARGGGETQYF
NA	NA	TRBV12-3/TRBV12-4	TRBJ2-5	TGTGCCAGCAGTTCCCAGCCTTACGGAGAGACCCAGTACTTC	CASSSQPYGETQYF
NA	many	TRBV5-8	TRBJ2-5	TGTGCCAGCGTCCGGACCCTTAGGGGAGAGACCCAGTACTTC	CASVRTLRGETQYF
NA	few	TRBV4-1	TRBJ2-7	TGCGCCAGCAGCCAATCCCCAAACCCCTTCAACGGGCAGTACTTC	CASSQSPNPFNGQYF
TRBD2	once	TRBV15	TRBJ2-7	TGTGCCACCAGCAGAGAAGTTAGCGGGGGTTACTACGAGCAGTACTTC	CATSREVSGGYYEQYF
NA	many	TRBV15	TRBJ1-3	TGTGCCACCAGCAGAGCGAAAACGGACTCTGGAAACACCATATATTTT	CATSRAKTDSGNTIYF
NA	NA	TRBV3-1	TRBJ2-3	TGTGCCAGCAGCCAGACTAGTTCTGTCACAGATACGCAGTATTTT	CASSQTSSVTDTQYF
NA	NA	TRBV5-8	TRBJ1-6	TGTGCCAGCAGCACAACAGAGGGGGGAACTAATTCACCCCTCCACTTT	CASSTTEGGTNSPLHF
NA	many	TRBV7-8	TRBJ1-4	TGTGCCAGCAGCCCGAACGGGGGGGGGGGCGAAAAACTGTTTTTT	CASSPNGGGGEKLFF
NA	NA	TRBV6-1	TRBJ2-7	TGTGCCAGCAGACCCCCCGCGGGTGAGCAGTACTTC	CASRPPAGEQYF
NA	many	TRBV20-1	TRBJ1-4	TGCAGTGCTAGACCCTACGGGACGGGGAGTGAAAAACTGTTTTTT	CSARPYGTGSEKLFF
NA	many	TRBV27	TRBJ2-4	TGTGCCAGCAGTGCCGCCGGGCTTCTGGCCAAAAACATTCAGTACTTC	CASSAAGLLAKNIQYF
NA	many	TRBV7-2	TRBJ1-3	TGTGCCAGCAGCTTCCCAGGTCGGGAAAACACCATATATTTT	CASSFPGRENTIYF
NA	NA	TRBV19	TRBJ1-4	TGTGCCAGTAGTTACGTGGTGGATGAAAAACTGTTTTTT	CASSYVVDEKLFF
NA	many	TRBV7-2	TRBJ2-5	TGTGCCAGCAGCCCTCCGCCGGGGGCGAAAGAGACCCAGTACTTC	CASSPPPGAKETQYF
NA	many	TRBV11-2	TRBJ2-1	TGTGCCAGCAGGGCACTGATGGGCCATTCCTACAATGAGCAGTTCTTC	CASRALMGHSYNEQFF
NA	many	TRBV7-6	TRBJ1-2	TGTGCCAGCAGCTCTCTACAGGGACCCTATGGCTACACCTTC	CASSSLQGPYGYTF
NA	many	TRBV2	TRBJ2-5	TGTGCCAGCGGGACCCTGCAGACCCAGTACTTC	CASGTLQTQYF
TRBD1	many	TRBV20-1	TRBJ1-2	TGCAGTGCTAAACCCTGGGACAGGGGTAGTAGCTATGGCTACACCTTC	CSAKPWDRGSSYGYTF
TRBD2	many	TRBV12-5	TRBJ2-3	TGTGCTAGTGGTTTGGTTCTGCGGGGGGAAGACACAGATACGCAGTATTTT	CASGLVLRGEDTDTQYF
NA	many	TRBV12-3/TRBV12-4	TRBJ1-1	TGTGCCAGCAGCCGCCGACAGGTTAACACTGAAGCTTTCTTT	CASSRRQVNTEAFF
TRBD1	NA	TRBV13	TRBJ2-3	TGTGCCAGCGGGGACAGGGATCCCTCAGATACGCAGTATTTT	CASGDRDPSDTQYF
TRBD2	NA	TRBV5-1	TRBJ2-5	TGCGCCAGCAGCCCCCTGCGGGGGGGCCGAGAGACCCAGTACTTC	CASSPLRGGRETQYF
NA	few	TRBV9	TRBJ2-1	TGTGCCAGCAACCCCGGAGGGGGCGGGCAGTTCTTC	CASNPGGGGQFF
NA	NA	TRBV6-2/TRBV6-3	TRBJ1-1	TGTGCCAGCAGTTACGGGGCAGACACTGAAGCTTTCTTT	CASSYGADTEAFF
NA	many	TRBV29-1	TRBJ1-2	TGCAGCGGAGGCCGGGACACCGGTGGAGGCTACACCTTC	CSGGRDTGGGYTF
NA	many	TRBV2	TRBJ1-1	TGTGCCAGCAATAAGGACCTGAACACTGAAGCTTTCTTT	CASNKDLNTEAFF
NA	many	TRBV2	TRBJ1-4	TGTGCCAGCGCTAAAACATGGCAGGACGAAAAACTGTTTTTT	CASAKTWQDEKLFF
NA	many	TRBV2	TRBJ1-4	TGTGCCAGCAGTGACCCAGGGAGAATTGAAAAACTGTTTTTT	CASSDPGRIEKLFF
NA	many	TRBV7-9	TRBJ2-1	TGTGCCAGCAGAGGGAGGAACAGGGACGGGGGTAGTGAGCAGTTCTTC	CASRGRNRDGGSEQFF
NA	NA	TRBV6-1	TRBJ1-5	TGTGCCAGCAGGAGGGTAGGTGGCAATCAGCCCCAGCATTTT	CASRRVGGNQPQHF
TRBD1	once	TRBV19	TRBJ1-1	TGTGCCAGTAGTATGGACAGGGGGCTCAACACTGAAGCTTTCTTT	CASSMDRGLNTEAFF
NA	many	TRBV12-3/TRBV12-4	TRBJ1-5	TGTGCCAGCAGTTTAGAACTGCAGGACCAGCATTTT	CASSLELQDQHF
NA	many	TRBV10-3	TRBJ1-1	TGTGCCATCAAGAGGGATGTCGGGGGCAGAAGGAACACTGAAGCTTTCTTT	CAIKRDVGGRRNTEAFF
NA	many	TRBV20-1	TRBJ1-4	TGCAGTGCTAGAGACCACCAGGGGGAAAAACTGTTTTTT	CSARDHQGEKLFF
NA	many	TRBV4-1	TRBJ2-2	TGCGCCAGCAGCCAAGATCTTAGACCGCTGAACACCGGGGAGCTGTTTTTT	CASSQDLRPLNTGELFF
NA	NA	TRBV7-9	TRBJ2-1	TGTGCCAGCAGCCAGGACAGATCTGACAATGAGCAGTTCTTC	CASSQDRSDNEQFF
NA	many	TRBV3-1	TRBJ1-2	TGTGCCAGCAGCCAAAGGGGTCGCGGCTACACCTTC	CASSQRGRGYTF
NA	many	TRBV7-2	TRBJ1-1	TGTGCCAGCAGCCGCAGGGGCGACACTGAAGCTTTCTTT	CASSRRGDTEAFF
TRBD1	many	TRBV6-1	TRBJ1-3	TGTGCCAGCAGTGCAGAGGGGGCGCGCGGAAACACCATATATTTT	CASSAEGARGNTIYF
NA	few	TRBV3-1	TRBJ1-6	TGTGCCAGCAGCCAAGTAATCATTCATGGGGGCGCGTATAATTCACCCCTCCACTTT	CASSQVIIHGGAYNSPLHF
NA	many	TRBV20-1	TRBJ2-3	TGCAGTGCTAGAGATCAGGGGATTACAGATACGCAGTATTTT	CSARDQGITDTQYF
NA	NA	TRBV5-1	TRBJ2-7	TGCGCCAGCAGCTTGCAGGGATCGGGCTACGAGCAGTACTTC	CASSLQGSGYEQYF